The clone carrying this T cell receptor beta chain was picked up one time. What it binds is unknown. This CDR3 contains 15 residues. V gave up 10 bases and J gave up 0 bases, with 19 bases separating them. Germline V lookup: CDR1 SGHTA, CDR2 FQGNSA. The sample is drawn from a study of neurological immune-mediated disorders. Study-level findings and limits: Whereas HTLV-1-associated myelopathy showed the most TCR clonal expansion, multiple sclerosis showed the least, with levels below those of healthy controls.

5'RACE with 10-nucleotide random UMIs produced the cDNA. In TCRdb, the 5' RACE reads were re-called with MiXCR into one record per CDR3 protein. Of about 50,000 distinct CDR3 sequences listed, about a tenth are singletons. The genes are TRBV7-2 and TRBJ2-7, with D perhaps matching TRBD2 (5 bases). Sequencing was performed on PBMCs. This sequence was found in a man aged 70-80 years with HTLV-1-associated myelopathy (HAM/TSP). DNA for the CDR3: TGTGCCATCAGATCCGGAGCGGAAAGCTCCTACGAGCAGTACTTC. This encodes CAIRSGAESSYEQYF.